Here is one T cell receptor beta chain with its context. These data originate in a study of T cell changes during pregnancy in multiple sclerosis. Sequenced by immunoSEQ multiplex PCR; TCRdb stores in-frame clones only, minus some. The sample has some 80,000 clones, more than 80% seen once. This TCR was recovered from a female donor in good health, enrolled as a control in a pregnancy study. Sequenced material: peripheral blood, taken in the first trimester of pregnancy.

The CDR3 loop is CASSLEWVGDVAFF. The CDR3 coding sequence is TGTGCCAGCAGCTTGGAATGGGTAGGGGATGTAGCTTTCTTT. The chain recombines TRBV5-5 with TRBJ1-1; D is possibly TRBD1 (5 bases). Germline V gives CDR1 SGHKS, CDR2 YYEKEE (reference sequence). Trimming pared 0 bases from V and 10 bases from J, leaving 16 bases between. This CDR3 has 14 amino acids.